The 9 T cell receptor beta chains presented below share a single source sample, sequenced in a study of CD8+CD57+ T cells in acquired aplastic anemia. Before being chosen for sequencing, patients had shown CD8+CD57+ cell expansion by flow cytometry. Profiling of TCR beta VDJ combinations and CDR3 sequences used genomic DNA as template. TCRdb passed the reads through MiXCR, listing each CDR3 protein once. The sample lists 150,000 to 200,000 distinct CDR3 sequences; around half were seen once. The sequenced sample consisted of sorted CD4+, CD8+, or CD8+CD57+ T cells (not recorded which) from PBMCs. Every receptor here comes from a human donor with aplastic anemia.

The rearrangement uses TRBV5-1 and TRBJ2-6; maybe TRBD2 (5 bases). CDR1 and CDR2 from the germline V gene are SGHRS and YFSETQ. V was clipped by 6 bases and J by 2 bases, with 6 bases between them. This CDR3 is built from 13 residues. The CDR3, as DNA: TGCGCCAGCATGGAGGCTGGGGCCAACGTCCTGACTTTC. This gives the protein CASMEAGANVLTF.

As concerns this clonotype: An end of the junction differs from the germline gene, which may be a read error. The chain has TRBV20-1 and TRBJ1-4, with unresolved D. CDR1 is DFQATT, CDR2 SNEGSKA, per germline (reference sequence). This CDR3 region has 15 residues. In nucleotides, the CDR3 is TGCAGTGCTAGAGTATTAGGTCGGGGAGATGAAAAACTGGTTTTT. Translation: CSARVLGRGDEKLVF.

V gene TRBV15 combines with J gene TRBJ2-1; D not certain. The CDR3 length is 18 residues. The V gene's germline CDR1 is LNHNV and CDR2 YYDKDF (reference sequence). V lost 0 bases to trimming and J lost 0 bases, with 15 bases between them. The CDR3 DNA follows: TGTGCCACCAGCAGAGACCCGTTCGGGTTGAGCTCCTACAATGAGCAGTTCTTC. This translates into CATSRDPFGLSSYNEQFF.

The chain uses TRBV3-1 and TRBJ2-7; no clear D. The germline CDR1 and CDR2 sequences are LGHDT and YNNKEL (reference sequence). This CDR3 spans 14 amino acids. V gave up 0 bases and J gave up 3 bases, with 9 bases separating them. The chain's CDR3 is CASSQELGYYEQYF. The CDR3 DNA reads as TGTGCCAGCAGCCAAGAGCTCGGGTACTACGAGCAGTACTTC.

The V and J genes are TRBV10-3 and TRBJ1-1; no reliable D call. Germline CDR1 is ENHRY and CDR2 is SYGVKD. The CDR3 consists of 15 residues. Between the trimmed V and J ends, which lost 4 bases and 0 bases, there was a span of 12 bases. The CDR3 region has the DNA TGTGCCATCAGTGCACGCGCGGGAATGAACACTGAAGCTTTCTTT. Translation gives CAISARAGMNTEAFF.

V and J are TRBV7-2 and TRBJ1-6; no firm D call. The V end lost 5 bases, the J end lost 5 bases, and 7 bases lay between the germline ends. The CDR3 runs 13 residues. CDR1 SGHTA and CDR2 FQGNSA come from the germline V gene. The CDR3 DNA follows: TGTGCCAGCAGCAGGCCGCATAATTCACCCCTCCACTTT. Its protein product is CASSRPHNSPLHF.

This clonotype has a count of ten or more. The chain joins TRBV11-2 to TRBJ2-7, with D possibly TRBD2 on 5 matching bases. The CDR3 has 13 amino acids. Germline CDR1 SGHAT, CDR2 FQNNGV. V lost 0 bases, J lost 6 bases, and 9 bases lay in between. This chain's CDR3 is CASSLESAAEQYF. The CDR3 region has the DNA TGTGCCAGCAGCTTAGAATCAGCGGCCGAGCAGTACTTC. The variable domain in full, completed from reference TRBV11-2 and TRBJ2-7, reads EAGVAQSPRYKIIEKRQSVAFWCNPISGHATLYWYQQILGQGPKLLIQFQNNGVVDDSQLPKDRFSAERLKGVDSTLKIQPAKLEDSAVYLCASSLESAAEQYFGPGTRLTVT.

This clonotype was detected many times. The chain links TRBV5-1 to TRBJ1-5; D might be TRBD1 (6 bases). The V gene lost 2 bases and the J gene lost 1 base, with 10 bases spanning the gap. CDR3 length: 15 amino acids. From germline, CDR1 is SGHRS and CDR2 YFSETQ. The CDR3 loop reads CASSLGTKSNQPQHF. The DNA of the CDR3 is TGCGCCAGCAGCTTAGGGACAAAGAGCAATCAGCCCCAGCATTTT.

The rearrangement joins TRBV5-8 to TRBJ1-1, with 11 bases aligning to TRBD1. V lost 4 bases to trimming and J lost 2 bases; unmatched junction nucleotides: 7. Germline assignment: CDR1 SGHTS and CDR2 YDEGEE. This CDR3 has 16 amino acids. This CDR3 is CASSPGGQGANTEAFF. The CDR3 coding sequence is TGTGCCAGCAGCCCGGGCGGACAGGGGGCTAACACTGAAGCTTTCTTT.